This TCR beta chain came from a study of T cell responses to AZD1222 COVID-19 vaccine. Study-wide findings and caveats: Among those given AZD1222, only 5 to 7 were seropositive at baseline.

Germline CDR1 LGHDT, CDR2 YNNKEL (reference sequence). Unmatched junction bases numbered 6, after V lost 4 bases and J lost 3 bases. This CDR3 region has 16 residues. Assay: immunoSEQ multiplex PCR; the TCRdb copy retains only in-frame clones and omits some. The sample contains 120,000 to 150,000 clones, 88% of which appear only once. A remark on this clone: Its antigen remains unknown.

This receptor was taken from an adult who received the MenACWY meningococcal vaccine as a control. This rearrangement joins TRBV3-1 (or the pseudogene TRBV3-2) to TRBJ2-2, with 9 bases aligning to TRBD2. Sample: peripheral blood, taken 28 days after the second dose of the MenACWY control vaccine. In nucleotides, the CDR3 is TGTGCCAGCAGCCGCCGCGGGGGGGCGGACACCGGGGAGCTGTTTTTT. This gives the protein CASSRRGGADTGELFF.